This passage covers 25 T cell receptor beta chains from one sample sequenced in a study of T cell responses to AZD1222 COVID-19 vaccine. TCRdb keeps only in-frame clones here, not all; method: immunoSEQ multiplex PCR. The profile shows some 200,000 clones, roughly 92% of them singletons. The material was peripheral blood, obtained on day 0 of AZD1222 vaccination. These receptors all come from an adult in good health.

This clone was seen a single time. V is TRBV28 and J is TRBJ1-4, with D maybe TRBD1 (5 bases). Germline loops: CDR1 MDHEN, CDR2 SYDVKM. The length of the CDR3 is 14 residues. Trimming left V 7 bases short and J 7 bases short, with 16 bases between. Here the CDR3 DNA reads TGTGCCAGCACACTGGGAGGGGCGGGTGAAAAACTGTTTTTT. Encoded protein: CASTLGGAGEKLFF.

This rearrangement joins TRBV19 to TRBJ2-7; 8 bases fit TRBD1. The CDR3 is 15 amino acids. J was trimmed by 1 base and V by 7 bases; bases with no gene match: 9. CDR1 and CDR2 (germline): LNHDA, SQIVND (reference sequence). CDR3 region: CASMGGQGRSYEQYF. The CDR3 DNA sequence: TGTGCCAGTATGGGCGGACAGGGCCGTTCCTACGAGCAGTACTTC.

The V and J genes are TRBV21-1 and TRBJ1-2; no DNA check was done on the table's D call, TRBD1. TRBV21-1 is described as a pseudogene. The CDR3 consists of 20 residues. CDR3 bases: TGTGCCAGCAGCAAACGAAATCGCCGAGACAGGGTGGAGAATAGGTATGGCTACACCTTC. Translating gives CASSKRNRRDRVENRYGYTF.

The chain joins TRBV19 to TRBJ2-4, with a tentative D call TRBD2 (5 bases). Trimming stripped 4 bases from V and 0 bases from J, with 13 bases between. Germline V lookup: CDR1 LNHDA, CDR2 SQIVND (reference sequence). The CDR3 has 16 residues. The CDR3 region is CASSTGFSLAKNIQYF. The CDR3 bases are TGTGCCAGTAGTACGGGGTTTTCCCTAGCCAAAAACATTCAGTACTTC.

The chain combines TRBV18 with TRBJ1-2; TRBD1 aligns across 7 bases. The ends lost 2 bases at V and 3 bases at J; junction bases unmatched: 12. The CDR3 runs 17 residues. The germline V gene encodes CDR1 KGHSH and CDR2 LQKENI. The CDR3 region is CASSPKREGATDYGYTF. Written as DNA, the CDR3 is TGTGCCAGCTCACCAAAGAGGGAGGGGGCGACGGACTATGGCTACACCTTC.

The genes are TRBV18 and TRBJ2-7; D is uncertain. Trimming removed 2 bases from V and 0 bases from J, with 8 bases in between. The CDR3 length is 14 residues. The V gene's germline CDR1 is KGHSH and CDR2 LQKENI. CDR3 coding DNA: TGTGCCAGCTCACCAAATGACGCCTCCTACGAGCAGTACTTC. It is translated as CASSPNDASYEQYF. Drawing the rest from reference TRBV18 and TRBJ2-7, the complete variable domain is NAGVMQNPRHLVRRRGQEARLRCSPMKGHSHVYWYRQLPEEGLKFMVYLQKENIIDESGMPKERFSAEFPKEGPSILRIQQVVRGDSAAYFCASSPNDASYEQYFGPGTRLTVT.

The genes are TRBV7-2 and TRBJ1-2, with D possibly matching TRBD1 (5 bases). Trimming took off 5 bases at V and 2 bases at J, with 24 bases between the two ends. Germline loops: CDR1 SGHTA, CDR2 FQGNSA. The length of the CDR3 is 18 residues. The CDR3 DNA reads TGTGCCAGCAGCAGGACCCTGTCTGGCAGGGCGGCCAACTATGGCTACACCTTC. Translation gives CASSRTLSGRAANYGYTF.

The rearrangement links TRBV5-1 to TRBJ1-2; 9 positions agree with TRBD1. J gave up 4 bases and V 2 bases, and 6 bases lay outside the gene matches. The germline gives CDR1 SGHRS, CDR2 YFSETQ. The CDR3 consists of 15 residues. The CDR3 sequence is CASSLGQGLSYGYTF. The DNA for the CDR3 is TGCGCCAGCAGCTTAGGACAGGGGTTAAGCTATGGCTACACCTTC.

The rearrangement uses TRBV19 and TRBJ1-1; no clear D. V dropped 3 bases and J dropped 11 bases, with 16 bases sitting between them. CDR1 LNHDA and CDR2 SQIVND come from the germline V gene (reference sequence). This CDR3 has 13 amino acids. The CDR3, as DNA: TGTGCCAGTAGTATGGGCGGATTCCAGTGGGCTTTCTTT. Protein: CASSMGGFQWAFF.

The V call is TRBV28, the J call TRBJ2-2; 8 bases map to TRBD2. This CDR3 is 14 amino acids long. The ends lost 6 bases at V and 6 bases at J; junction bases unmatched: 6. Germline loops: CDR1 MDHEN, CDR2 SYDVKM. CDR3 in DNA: TGTGCCAGCAGCCTCGGGGGGGTCTCCGGGGAGCTGTTTTTT. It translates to CASSLGGVSGELFF.

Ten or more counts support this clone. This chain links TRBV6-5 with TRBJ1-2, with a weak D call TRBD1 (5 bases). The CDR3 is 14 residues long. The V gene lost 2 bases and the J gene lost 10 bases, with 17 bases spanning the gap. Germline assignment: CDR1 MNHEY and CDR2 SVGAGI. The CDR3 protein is CASSYPGEGRVYTF. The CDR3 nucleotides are TGTGCCAGCAGTTACCCGGGGGAGGGGCGCGTCTACACCTTC.

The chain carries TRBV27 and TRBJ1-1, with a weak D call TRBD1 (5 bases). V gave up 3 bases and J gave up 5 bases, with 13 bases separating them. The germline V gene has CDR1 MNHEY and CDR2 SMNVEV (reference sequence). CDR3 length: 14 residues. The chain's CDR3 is CASSFGHRSTEAFF. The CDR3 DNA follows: TGTGCCAGCAGTTTCGGACATAGGTCGACTGAAGCTTTCTTT.

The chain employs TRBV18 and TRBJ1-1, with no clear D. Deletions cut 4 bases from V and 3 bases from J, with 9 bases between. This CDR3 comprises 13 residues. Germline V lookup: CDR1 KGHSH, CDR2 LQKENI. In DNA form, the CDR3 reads TGTGCCAGCTCACACGGTAGGGACACTGAAGCTTTCTTT. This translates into CASSHGRDTEAFF.

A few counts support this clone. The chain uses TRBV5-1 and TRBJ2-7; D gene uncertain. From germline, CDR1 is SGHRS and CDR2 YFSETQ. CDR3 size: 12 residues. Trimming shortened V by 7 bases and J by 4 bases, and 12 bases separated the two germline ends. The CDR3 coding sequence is TGCGCCAGCTCCCCAACGGCATACGAGCAGTACTTC. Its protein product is CASSPTAYEQYF.

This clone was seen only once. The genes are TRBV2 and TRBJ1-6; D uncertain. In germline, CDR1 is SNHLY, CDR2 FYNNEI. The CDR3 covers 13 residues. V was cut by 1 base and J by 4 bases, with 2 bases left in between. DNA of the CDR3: TGTGCCAGCAGTGAAGGGTATAATTCACCCCTCCACTTT. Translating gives CASSEGYNSPLHF.

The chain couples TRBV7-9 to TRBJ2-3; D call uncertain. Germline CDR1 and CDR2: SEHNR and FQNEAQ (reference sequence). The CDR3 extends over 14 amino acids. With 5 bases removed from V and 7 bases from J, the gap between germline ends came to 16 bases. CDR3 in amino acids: CASSRAPLINTQYF. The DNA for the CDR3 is TGTGCCAGCAGCCGGGCACCCCTAATAAATACGCAGTATTTT.

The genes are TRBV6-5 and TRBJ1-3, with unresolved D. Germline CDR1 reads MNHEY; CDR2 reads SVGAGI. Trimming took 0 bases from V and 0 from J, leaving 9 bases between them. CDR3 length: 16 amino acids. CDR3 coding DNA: TGTGCCAGCAGTTACTCCCACCAAAGCTCTGGAAACACCATATATTTT. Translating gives CASSYSHQSSGNTIYF.

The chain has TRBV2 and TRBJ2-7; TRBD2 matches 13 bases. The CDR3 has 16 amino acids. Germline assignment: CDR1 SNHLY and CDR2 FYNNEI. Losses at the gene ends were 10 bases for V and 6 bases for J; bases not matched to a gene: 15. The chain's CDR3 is CAIRTSGSRGGSEQYF. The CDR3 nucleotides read TGTGCCATCCGGACTAGCGGGAGTAGAGGGGGTAGCGAGCAGTACTTC.

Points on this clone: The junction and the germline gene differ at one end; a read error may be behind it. CDR3 in DNA: TGTGCCAGCTGTGACGCTGTGGGCGGGGGGGGCTCAGATACGCAGTATTTT. Translated, it gives CASCDAVGGGGSDTQYF. J is TRBJ2-3 and V is TRBV2; 9 bases match TRBD2. The CDR3 length is 17 residues. CDR1 is SNHLY, CDR2 FYNNEI, per germline.

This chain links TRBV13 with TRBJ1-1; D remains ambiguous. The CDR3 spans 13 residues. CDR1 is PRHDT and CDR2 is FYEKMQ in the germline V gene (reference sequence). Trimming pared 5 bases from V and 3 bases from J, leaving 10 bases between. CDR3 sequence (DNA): TGTGCCAGCAGCCCCCTCTTGGACACTGAAGCTTTCTTT. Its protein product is CASSPLLDTEAFF.

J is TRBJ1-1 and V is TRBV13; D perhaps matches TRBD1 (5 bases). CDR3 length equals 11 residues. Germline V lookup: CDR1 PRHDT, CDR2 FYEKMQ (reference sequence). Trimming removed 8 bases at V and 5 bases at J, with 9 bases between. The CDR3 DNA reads TGTGCCAGCCGGTGGGGGACTGAAGCTTTCTTT. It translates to CASRWGTEAFF. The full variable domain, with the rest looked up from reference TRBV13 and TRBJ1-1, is AAGVIQSPRHLIKEKRETATLKCYPIPRHDTVYWYQQGPGQDPQFLISFYEKMQSDKGSIPDRFSAQQFSDYHSELNMSSLELGDSALYFCASRWGTEAFFGQGTRLTVV.

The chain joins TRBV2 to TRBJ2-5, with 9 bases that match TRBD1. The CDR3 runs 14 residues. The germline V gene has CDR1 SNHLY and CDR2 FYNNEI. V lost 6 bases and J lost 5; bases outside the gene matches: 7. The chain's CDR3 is CASRIGQGSETQYF. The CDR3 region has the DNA TGTGCCAGCAGAATCGGACAGGGGTCGGAGACCCAGTACTTC.

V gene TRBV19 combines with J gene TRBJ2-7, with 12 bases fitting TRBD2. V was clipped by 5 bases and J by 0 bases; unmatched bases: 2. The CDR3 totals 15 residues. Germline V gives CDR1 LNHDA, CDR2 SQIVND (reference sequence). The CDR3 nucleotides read TGTGCCAGTAGTCCGGGACTAGCGGGCTCCTACGAGCAGTACTTC. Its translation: CASSPGLAGSYEQYF.

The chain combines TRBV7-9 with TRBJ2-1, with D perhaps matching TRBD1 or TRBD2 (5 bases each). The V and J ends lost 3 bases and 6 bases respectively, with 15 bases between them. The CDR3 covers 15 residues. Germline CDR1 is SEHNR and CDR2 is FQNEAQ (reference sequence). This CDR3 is CASSLVTGTLNEQFF. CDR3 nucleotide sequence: TGTGCCAGCAGCTTGGTGACCGGGACCCTCAATGAGCAGTTCTTC.

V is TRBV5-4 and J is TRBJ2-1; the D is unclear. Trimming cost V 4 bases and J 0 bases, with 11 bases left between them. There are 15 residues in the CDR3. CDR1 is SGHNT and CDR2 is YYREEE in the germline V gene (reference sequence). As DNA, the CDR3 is TGTGCCAGCAGCGAACCAGAGTACTCCTACAATGAGCAGTTCTTC. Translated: CASSEPEYSYNEQFF.